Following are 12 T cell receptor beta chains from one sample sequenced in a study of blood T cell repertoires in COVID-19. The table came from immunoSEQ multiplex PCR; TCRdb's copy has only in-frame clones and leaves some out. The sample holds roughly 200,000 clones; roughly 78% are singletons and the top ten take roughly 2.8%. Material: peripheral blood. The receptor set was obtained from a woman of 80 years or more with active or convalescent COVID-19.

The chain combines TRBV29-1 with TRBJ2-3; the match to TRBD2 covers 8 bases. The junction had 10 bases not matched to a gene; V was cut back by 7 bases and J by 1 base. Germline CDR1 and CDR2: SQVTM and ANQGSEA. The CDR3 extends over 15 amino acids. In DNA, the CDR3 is TGCAGCGCAGCGGGTTTTAGCGGGGGCACAGATACGCAGTATTTT. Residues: CSAAGFSGGTDTQYF.

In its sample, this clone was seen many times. The CDR3 protein is CASSQGSQAREQYF. DNA of the CDR3: TGTGCCAGCAGCCAAGGGTCCCAAGCCAGGGAGCAGTACTTC. The rearrangement joins TRBV3-1 (or the pseudogene TRBV3-2) to TRBJ2-7; D is unclear. This CDR3 is 14 amino acids long. Germline values: CDR1 LGHDT, CDR2 YNNKEL (reference sequence). V was shortened by 1 base and J by 7 bases, with 14 bases between the two germline ends.

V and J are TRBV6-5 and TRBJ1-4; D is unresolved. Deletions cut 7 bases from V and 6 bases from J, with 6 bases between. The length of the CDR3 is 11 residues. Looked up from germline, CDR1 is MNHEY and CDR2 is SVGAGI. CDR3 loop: CASTGYEKLFF. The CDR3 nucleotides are TGTGCCAGCACCGGGTATGAAAAACTGTTTTTT.

The CDR3 sequence: CASSPPNRGGLNTEAFF. DNA of the CDR3: TGTGCCAGCTCACCACCGAACCGGGGAGGGCTGAACACTGAAGCTTTCTTT. The rearrangement links TRBV18 to TRBJ1-1; D is unclear. CDR1 is KGHSH, CDR2 LQKENI, per germline. This CDR3 spans 17 amino acids. Between the trimmed V and J ends, which lost 0 bases and 0 bases, there was a span of 14 bases.

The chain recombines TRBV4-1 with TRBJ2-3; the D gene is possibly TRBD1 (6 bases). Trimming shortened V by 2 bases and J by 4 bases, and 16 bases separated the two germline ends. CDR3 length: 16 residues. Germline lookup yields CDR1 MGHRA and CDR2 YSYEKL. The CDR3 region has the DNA TGCGCCAGCAGCCAACTCCTGTTGGGGGCTGCAGATACGCAGTATTTT. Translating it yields CASSQLLLGAADTQYF.

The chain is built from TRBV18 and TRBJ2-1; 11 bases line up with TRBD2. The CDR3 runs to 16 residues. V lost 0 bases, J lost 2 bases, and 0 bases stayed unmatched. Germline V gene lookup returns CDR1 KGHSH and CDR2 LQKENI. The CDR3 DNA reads TGTGCCAGCTCACCACCTAGCGGGGGGGCCTACAATGAGCAGTTCTTC. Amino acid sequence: CASSPPSGGAYNEQFF. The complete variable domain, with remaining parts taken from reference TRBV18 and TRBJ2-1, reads NAGVMQNPRHLVRRRGQEARLRCSPMKGHSHVYWYRQLPEEGLKFMVYLQKENIIDESGMPKERFSAEFPKEGPSILRIQQVVRGDSAAYFCASSPPSGGAYNEQFFGPGTRLTVL.

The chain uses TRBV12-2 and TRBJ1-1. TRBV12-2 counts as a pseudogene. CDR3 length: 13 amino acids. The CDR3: CASRLGYLVRAFF. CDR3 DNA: TGTGCAAGTCGCTTAGGGTATCTTGTGCGTGCTTTCTTT.

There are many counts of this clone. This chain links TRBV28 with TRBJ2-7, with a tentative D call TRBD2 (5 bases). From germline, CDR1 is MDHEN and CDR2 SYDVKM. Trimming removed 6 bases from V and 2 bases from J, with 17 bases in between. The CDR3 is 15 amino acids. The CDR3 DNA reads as TGTGCCAGCAGGATCACGGGGAAAAGTCCCTACGAGCAGTACTTC. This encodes CASRITGKSPYEQYF.

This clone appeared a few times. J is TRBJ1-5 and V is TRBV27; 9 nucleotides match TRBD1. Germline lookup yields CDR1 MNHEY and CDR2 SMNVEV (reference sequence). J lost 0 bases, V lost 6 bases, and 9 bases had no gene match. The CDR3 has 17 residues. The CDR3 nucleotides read TGTGCCAGCAGCCCTCTGACAGGGGGAAATAGCAATCAGCCCCAGCATTTT. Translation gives CASSPLTGGNSNQPQHF.

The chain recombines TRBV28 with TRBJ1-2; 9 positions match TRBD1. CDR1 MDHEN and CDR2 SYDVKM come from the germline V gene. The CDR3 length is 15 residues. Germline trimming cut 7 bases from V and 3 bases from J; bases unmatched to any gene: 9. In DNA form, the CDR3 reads TGTGCCAGCACCGAATCGGGACAGGGCCACTATGGCTACACCTTC. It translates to CASTESGQGHYGYTF.

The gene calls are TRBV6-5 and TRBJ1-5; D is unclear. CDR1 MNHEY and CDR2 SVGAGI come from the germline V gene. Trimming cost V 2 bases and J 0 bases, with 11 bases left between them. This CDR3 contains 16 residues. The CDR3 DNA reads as TGTGCCAGCAGTTACCTCATTCCAGGTAGCAATCAGCCCCAGCATTTT. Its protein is CASSYLIPGSNQPQHF.

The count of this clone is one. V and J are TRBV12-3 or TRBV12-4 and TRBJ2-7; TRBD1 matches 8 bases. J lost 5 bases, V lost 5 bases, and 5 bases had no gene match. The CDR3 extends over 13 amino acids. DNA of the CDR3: TGTGCCAGCAGTCCTGGACAGGGCCACGAGCAGTACTTC. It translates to CASSPGQGHEQYF.